This T cell receptor (beta chain) was identified during a study of T cell responses to AZD1222 COVID-19 vaccine. Concerning this clone itself: Its antigen is not identified.

General study points: Vaccine-associated CD4 TCRs ranged over spike, dominating at 160-218 and 743-854. Donors were largely white British and mainly female; clonal diversity was possibly underestimated. Unmutated variant regions are reportedly targeted by nearly half of spike-specific TCRs.

Clones were read by immunoSEQ multiplex PCR, and TCRdb kept only the in-frame ones, dropping some. The top ten hold about 2.7% of the sample, which has around 88,000 clones, roughly nine tenths seen once. V lost 5 bases and J lost 3; bases outside the gene matches: 20. The CDR3 covers 19 residues. Germline V gives CDR1 SGHTA, CDR2 FQGNSA. This specimen consisted of peripheral blood, obtained on day 0 of MenACWY control vaccination. The chain is built from TRBV7-2 and TRBJ2-3; the match to TRBD1 covers 7 bases. The receptor was isolated from an adult in good health. CDR3: CASSPRWTRGIVGTDTQYF. CDR3 nucleotide sequence: TGTGCCAGCAGCCCTAGGTGGACCAGGGGGATTGTTGGTACAGATACGCAGTATTTT.